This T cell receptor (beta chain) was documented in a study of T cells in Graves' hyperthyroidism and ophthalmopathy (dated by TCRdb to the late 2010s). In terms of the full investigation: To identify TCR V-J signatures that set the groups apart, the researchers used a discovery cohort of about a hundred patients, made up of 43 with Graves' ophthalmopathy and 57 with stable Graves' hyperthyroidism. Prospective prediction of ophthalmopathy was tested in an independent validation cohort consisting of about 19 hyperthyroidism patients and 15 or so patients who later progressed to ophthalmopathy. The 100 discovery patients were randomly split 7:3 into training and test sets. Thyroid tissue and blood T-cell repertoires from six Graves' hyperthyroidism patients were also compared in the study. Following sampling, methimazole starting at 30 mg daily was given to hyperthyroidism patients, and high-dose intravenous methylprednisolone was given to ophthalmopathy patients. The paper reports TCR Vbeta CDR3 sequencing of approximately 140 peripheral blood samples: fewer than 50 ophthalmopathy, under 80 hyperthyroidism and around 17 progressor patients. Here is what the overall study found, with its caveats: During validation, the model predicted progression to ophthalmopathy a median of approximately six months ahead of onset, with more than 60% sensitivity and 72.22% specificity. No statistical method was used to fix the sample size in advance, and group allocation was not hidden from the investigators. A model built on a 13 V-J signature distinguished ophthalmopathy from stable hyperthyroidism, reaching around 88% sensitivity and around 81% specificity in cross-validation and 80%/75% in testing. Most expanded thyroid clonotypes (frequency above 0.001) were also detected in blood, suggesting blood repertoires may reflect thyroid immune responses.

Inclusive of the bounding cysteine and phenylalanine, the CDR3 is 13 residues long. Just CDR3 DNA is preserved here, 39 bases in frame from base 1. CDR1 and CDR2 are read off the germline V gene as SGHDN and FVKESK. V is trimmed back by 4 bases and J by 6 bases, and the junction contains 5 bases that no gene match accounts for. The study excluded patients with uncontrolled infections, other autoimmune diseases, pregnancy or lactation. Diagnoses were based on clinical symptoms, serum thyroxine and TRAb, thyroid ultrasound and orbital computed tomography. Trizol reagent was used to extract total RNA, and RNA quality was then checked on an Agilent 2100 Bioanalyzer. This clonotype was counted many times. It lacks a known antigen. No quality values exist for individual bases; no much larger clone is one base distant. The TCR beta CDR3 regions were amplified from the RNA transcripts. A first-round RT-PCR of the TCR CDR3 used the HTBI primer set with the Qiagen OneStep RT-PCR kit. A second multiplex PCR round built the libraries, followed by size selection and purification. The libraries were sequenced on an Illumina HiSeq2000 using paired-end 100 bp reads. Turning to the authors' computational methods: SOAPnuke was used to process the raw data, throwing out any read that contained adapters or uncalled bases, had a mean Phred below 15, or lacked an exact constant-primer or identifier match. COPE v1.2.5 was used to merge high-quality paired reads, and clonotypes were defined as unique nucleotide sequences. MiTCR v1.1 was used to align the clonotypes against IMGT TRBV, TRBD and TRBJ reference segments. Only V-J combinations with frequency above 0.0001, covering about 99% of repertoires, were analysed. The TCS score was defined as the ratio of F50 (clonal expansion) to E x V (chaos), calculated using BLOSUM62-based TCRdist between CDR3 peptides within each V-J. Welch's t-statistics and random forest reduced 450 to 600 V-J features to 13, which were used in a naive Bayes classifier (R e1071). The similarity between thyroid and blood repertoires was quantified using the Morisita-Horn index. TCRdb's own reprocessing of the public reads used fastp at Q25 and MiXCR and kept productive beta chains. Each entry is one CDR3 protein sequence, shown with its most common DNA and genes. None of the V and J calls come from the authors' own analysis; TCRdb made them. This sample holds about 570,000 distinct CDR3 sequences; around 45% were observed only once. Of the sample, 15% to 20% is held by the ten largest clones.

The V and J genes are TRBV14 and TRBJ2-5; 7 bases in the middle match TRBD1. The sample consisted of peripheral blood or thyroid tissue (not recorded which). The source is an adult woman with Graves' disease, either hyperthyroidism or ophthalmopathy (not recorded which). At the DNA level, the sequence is TGTGCCAGCAGCCGATACAGGGGAAAGACCCAGTACTTC. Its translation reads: CASSRYRGKTQYF.